This entry lists 24 T cell receptor beta chains sequenced from one sample in a study of blood T cell repertoires in COVID-19 (dated by TCRdb to 2020 to 2022). The receptor library was made with the immunoSEQ multiplex PCR assay. TCRdb mirrors the immuneACCESS table, restricted to in-frame sequences. Some clones are absent from its copies; in checked studies, under half trace to an unresolved V gene, and the reason for the others is unknown. The sample table holds approximately 670,000 clones, of which about 90% were seen once. Around 0.3% of the sample is taken by the ten largest. Sequenced: peripheral blood. These receptors were obtained from a woman between 18 and 30 years old with acute or convalescent COVID-19.

The chain couples TRBV25-1 to TRBJ1-5; TRBD1 agrees at 9 bases. Germline V gives CDR1 MGHDK, CDR2 SYGVNS. V lost 6 bases and J lost 1; bases outside the gene matches: 13. This CDR3 region has 18 residues. The DNA of the CDR3 is TGTGCCAGCAGCTATACCGGGACAGGGCTTTTGAGCAATCAGCCCCAGCATTTT. It codes for CASSYTGTGLLSNQPQHF. The full variable domain, its missing parts supplied by reference TRBV25-1 and TRBJ1-5, is EADIYQTPRYLVIGTGKKITLECSQTMGHDKMYWYQQDPGMELHLIHYSYGVNSTEKGDLSSESTVSRIRTEHFPLTLESARPSHTSQYLCASSYTGTGLLSNQPQHFGDGTRLSIL.

The rearrangement joins TRBV4-1 to TRBJ2-7; D may be TRBD1 (5 bases). Trimming took 8 bases from V and 3 from J, leaving 14 bases between them. This CDR3 is built from 13 residues. Germline V gene sequence: CDR1 MGHRA, CDR2 YSYEKL. The CDR3 sequence is CASRGAGNYEQYF. The CDR3 DNA sequence: TGCGCCAGCCGAGGTGCAGGGAACTACGAGCAGTACTTC.

The chain has TRBV7-6 and TRBJ1-1; D ambiguous. CDR1 is SGHVS and CDR2 is FNYEAQ in the germline V gene. The CDR3 has 15 residues. V was shortened by 1 base and J by 4 bases, with 13 bases between the two germline ends. CDR3 sequence reads: CASSLDRHLGTEAFF. The CDR3 DNA follows: TGTGCCAGCAGCTTAGATAGACACCTGGGCACTGAAGCTTTCTTT.

This chain links TRBV5-8 with TRBJ1-2; 8 bases line up with TRBD1. Germline V gene sequence: CDR1 SGHTS, CDR2 YDEGEE. This CDR3 region has 14 residues. V shed 5 bases and J 4 bases; nucleotides not matched to a gene: 7. In DNA form, the CDR3 reads TGTGCCAGCAGTCCCGGGACAGGCCTCTATGGCTACACCTTC. Its translation is CASSPGTGLYGYTF.

The chain joins TRBV4-1 to TRBJ2-5, with unresolved D. The CDR3 has 16 amino acids. CDR1 is MGHRA and CDR2 is YSYEKL in the germline V gene. Trimming pared 1 base from V and 5 bases from J, leaving 17 bases between. This CDR3 reads CASSQVRGGPGETQYF. CDR3 sequence (DNA): TGCGCCAGCAGCCAAGTCCGAGGTGGCCCCGGGGAGACCCAGTACTTC.

The chain is built from TRBV5-6 and TRBJ1-2, with TRBD1 matching over 7 bases. The CDR3 has 13 amino acids. Per germline, CDR1 SGHDT and CDR2 YYEEEE. The junction had 4 bases not matched to a gene; V was cut back by 3 bases and J by 5 bases. CDR3 protein: CASSWSGGYGYTF. The CDR3 DNA follows: TGTGCCAGCAGCTGGTCAGGGGGATATGGCTACACCTTC.

The chain uses TRBV30 and TRBJ1-1, with D tentatively TRBD1 (5 bases). The V end was cut by 2 bases, the J end by 5 bases, with 21 bases between. From germline, CDR1 is GTSNPN and CDR2 SVGIG (reference sequence). The CDR3 length is 16 residues. In nucleotides, the CDR3 is TGTGCCTGGAGTCGCCCCGACCAGGGTAGAGGAACTGAAGCTTTCTTT. As protein: CAWSRPDQGRGTEAFF.

The CDR3 loop reads CASSSRTGKGIYGYTF. CDR3 DNA sequence: TGTGCCAGCAGCTCCCGGACAGGGAAAGGAATCTATGGCTACACCTTC. The V gene is TRBV3-1 (or the pseudogene TRBV3-2), the J gene TRBJ1-2; 8 bases map to TRBD1. Germline assignment: CDR1 LGHDT and CDR2 YNNKEL (reference sequence). This CDR3 is 16 amino acids long. The J segment lost 4 bases and the V segment lost 5 bases, leaving 12 bases of the junction unmatched.

The chain has TRBV27 and TRBJ2-3; D uncertain. The V gene lost 6 bases and the J gene lost 8 bases, with 18 bases spanning the gap. This CDR3 spans 14 amino acids. Germline CDR1 MNHEY, CDR2 SMNVEV (reference sequence). This chain's CDR3 is CASRFTRASGTQYF. In DNA form, the CDR3 reads TGTGCCAGCAGGTTTACTCGTGCATCGGGTACGCAGTATTTT.

This chain uses TRBV5-6 with TRBJ2-3; D perhaps matches TRBD2 (5 bases). V dropped 3 bases and J dropped 0 bases, with 17 bases sitting between them. There are 17 residues in the CDR3. Germline loops: CDR1 SGHDT, CDR2 YYEEEE. As DNA, the CDR3 is TGTGCCAGCAGCTCCAGGACTGGGATAGTGAGCACAGATACGCAGTATTTT. Encoded protein: CASSSRTGIVSTDTQYF.

This chain uses TRBV6-5 with TRBJ1-2; the match to TRBD1 covers 9 bases. The germline V gene encodes CDR1 MNHEY and CDR2 SVGAGI. Germline trimming cut 7 bases from V and 4 bases from J; bases unmatched to any gene: 4. This CDR3 spans 13 amino acids. Here the CDR3 DNA reads TGTGCCAGCACGACAGGGGGAGGCTATGGCTACACCTTC. Protein: CASTTGGGYGYTF.

V usage is TRBV9 and J usage is TRBJ1-2, with D possibly matching TRBD1 (5 bases). The germline V gene has CDR1 SGDLS and CDR2 YYNGEE. The CDR3 has 12 amino acids. With 5 bases removed from V and 2 bases from J, the gap between germline ends came to 7 bases. The CDR3 sequence: CASRRQNYGYTF. In nucleotides, the CDR3 is TGTGCCAGCAGACGACAGAACTATGGCTACACCTTC.

The chain links TRBV6-2 or TRBV6-3 to TRBJ2-1, with 9 bases fitting TRBD1. The CDR3 is made up of 18 amino acids. Germline loops: CDR1 MNHEY, CDR2 SVGEGT. V shed 4 bases, J shed 9 bases, and the junction held 19 bases outside the gene matches. DNA for the CDR3: TGTGCCAGCAGTTCCTACCGGGACAGGGCCCAATCTGGGGGTGAGCAGTTCTTC. Its protein product is CASSSYRDRAQSGGEQFF.

The chain is built from TRBV11-2 and TRBJ2-2; 8 bases align to TRBD2. Trimming took 0 bases from V and 4 from J; bases not matched to a gene: 1. The CDR3 has 15 residues. Germline CDR1 SGHAT, CDR2 FQNNGV. The CDR3 protein is CASSLEGLGTGELFF. For the CDR3, the DNA is TGTGCCAGCAGCTTAGAGGGACTAGGCACCGGGGAGCTGTTTTTT.

The chain recombines TRBV19 with TRBJ2-2, with a tentative D call TRBD2 (5 bases). The CDR3 extends over 15 amino acids. The germline gives CDR1 LNHDA, CDR2 SQIVND (reference sequence). The germline V and J ends were trimmed by 5 bases and 0 bases, with 10 bases remaining between them. The CDR3 region is CASSLGLANTGELFF. The CDR3 DNA reads as TGTGCCAGTAGTCTAGGACTGGCGAACACCGGGGAGCTGTTTTTT.

The chain carries TRBV27 and TRBJ2-7, with TRBD1 matching over 8 bases. CDR1 is MNHEY, CDR2 SMNVEV, per germline (reference sequence). V dropped 6 bases and J dropped 5; count of bases not matched to a gene: 15. CDR3 length: 16 amino acids. The DNA of the CDR3 is TGTGCCAGCAGCCCCTCAGAACGGACAGGGAGGAACGAGCAGTACTTC. Its protein is CASSPSERTGRNEQYF.

V gene TRBV30 combines with J gene TRBJ1-2; 8 bases line up with TRBD1. The junction had 5 bases not matched to a gene; V was cut back by 1 base and J by 4 bases. The CDR3 is 14 amino acids. The V gene's germline CDR1 is GTSNPN and CDR2 SVGIG (reference sequence). CDR3 sequence: CAWSGQGNLYGYTF. The DNA of the CDR3 is TGTGCCTGGAGTGGACAGGGGAATCTCTATGGCTACACCTTC.

The chain carries TRBV14 and TRBJ1-1; no firm D call. The CDR3 consists of 14 residues. V was shortened by 3 bases and J by 0 bases, with 8 bases between the two germline ends. Per the germline V gene, CDR1 is SGHDN and CDR2 is FVKESK. This CDR3 reads CASSHHIVNTEAFF. The CDR3 DNA sequence: TGTGCCAGCAGCCACCACATCGTGAACACTGAAGCTTTCTTT. Together with reference TRBV14 and TRBJ1-1, the CDR3 gives the full variable domain: EAGVTQFPSHSVIEKGQTVTLRCDPISGHDNLYWYRRVMGKEIKFLLHFVKESKQDESGMPNNRFLAERTGGTYSTLKVQPAELEDSGVYFCASSHHIVNTEAFFGQGTRLTVV.

This clone was found once. CDR3 coding DNA: TGTGCCACCAGTGATAACCTCGGTAATGAAAAACTGTTTTTT. The encoded protein is CATSDNLGNEKLFF. This chain links TRBV24-1 with TRBJ1-4, with D uncertain. This CDR3 has 14 residues. Trimming took 3 bases from V and 4 from J, leaving 8 bases between them. The germline gives CDR1 KGHDR, CDR2 SFDVKD.

The chain is built from TRBV30 and TRBJ2-7; 12 nucleotides agree with TRBD2. Unmatched junction bases numbered 4, after V lost 0 bases and J lost 4 bases. Germline lookup yields CDR1 GTSNPN and CDR2 SVGIG (reference sequence). There are 15 residues in the CDR3. CDR3 in amino acids: CAWSVGLAGIYEQYF. CDR3 nucleotide sequence: TGTGCCTGGAGTGTCGGACTAGCGGGGATATACGAGCAGTACTTC. Filled out from reference TRBV30 and TRBJ2-7, the complete variable domain reads SQTIHQWPATLVQPVGSPLSLECTVEGTSNPNLYWYRQAAGRGLQLLFYSVGIGQISSEVPQNLSASRPQDRQFILSSKKLLLSDSGFYLCAWSVGLAGIYEQYFGPGTRLTVT.

This sequence joins TRBV7-2 and TRBJ2-3; D may be TRBD2 (5 bases). Trimming shortened V by 6 bases and J by 4 bases, and 14 bases separated the two germline ends. The length of the CDR3 is 14 residues. Germline V lookup: CDR1 SGHTA, CDR2 FQGNSA. Written as DNA, the CDR3 is TGTGCCAGCAGGAGGGCTAGCTACCCAGATACGCAGTATTTT. Translation: CASRRASYPDTQYF.

The chain joins TRBV6-2 or TRBV6-3 to TRBJ1-2; no definite D call. V lost 2 bases to trimming and J lost 5 bases, with 15 bases between them. CDR1 MNHEY and CDR2 SVGEGT come from the germline V gene. The CDR3 sequence is 15 residues long. CDR3 residues: CASSYATTRNYGYTF. In DNA form, the CDR3 reads TGTGCCAGCAGTTACGCTACTACAAGGAATTATGGCTACACCTTC.

The J gene is TRBJ2-3, the V gene TRBV2, with D perhaps TRBD1 (6 bases). Germline CDR1 is SNHLY and CDR2 is FYNNEI. CDR3 length: 14 amino acids. V lost 6 bases and J lost 6, with 16 bases in between. Here the CDR3 DNA reads TGTGCCAGCAGACCTCTTACAGGGACGGATACGCAGTATTTT. Residues: CASRPLTGTDTQYF.

Notes on this clone: Compared with germline, one end of the junction differs, possibly owing to a read error. This chain joins TRBV7-9 and TRBJ1-2; 9 bases are a match to TRBD1. The germline V gene encodes CDR1 SEHNR and CDR2 FQNEAQ (reference sequence). The CDR3 runs 17 residues. CDR3 bases: TGTGCCAGCACCTTACTGGACAGGGGACCCGATAACTATGGCTACACCTTC. As protein: CASTLLDRGPDNYGYTF.